A single sample gave rise to the 14 T cell receptor beta chains below, sequenced in a study of identical twins. One entry per CDR3 protein, called by TCRdb with MiXCR from the 5' RACE reads. The sample has about 240,000 distinct CDR3 sequences; under 12% are singletons. Sequencing was done on a sample of memory T cells sorted from blood. The receptors were sampled from a man aged 45-65 years in good health.

The genes are TRBV7-2 and TRBJ2-5, with TRBD1 matching over 8 bases. Losses at the gene ends were 1 base for V and 12 bases for J; bases not matched to a gene: 4. The V gene's germline CDR1 is SGHTA and CDR2 FQGNSA. The CDR3 covers 12 residues. The CDR3 protein is CASSLDDRGKYF. In DNA form, the CDR3 reads TGTGCCAGCAGCTTAGATGACAGGGGAAAGTACTTC.

The chain recombines TRBV20-1 with TRBJ2-3, with no clear D. The CDR3 has 16 residues. Germline V CDR1 and CDR2: DFQATT, SNEGSKA (reference sequence). Trimming removed 0 bases at V and 0 bases at J, with 13 bases between. The CDR3 DNA reads TGCAGTGCTAGAGATCGGCGCCGGCTCAGCACAGATACGCAGTATTTT. It yields the protein CSARDRRRLSTDTQYF.

A note on this clonotype: The junction departs from germline at one end; a sequencing error may be responsible. The chain couples TRBV20-1 to TRBJ2-7, with D possibly being TRBD2 (5 bases). Per the germline V gene, CDR1 is DFQATT and CDR2 is SNEGSKA (reference sequence). The CDR3 loop spans 17 amino acids. Here the CDR3 reads CSTSRLGCTAKEDEQYF. CDR3 DNA: TGCAGTACTAGTAGGCTAGGTTGTACGGCCAAAGAGGACGAGCAGTACTTC.

This clonotype was seen only a few times. The CDR3 DNA sequence: TGTGCCAGCAGAGGAGGCGGGTTTAAAGTCTCCTACAATGAGCAGTTCTTC. Its translation is CASRGGGFKVSYNEQFF. The genes are TRBV12-3 or TRBV12-4 and TRBJ2-1; TRBD2 might be the D (5 bases). The CDR3 has 17 amino acids. V lost 6 bases and J lost 0, with 18 bases in between.

The chain recombines TRBV11-2 with TRBJ2-6, with no clear D. Germline CDR1 and CDR2: SGHAT and FQNNGV. The V end lost 1 base, the J end lost 4 bases, and 23 bases lay between the germline ends. The CDR3 is 20 amino acids. This CDR3 reads CASSLVTGPALAPGANVLTF. CDR3 DNA: TGTGCCAGCAGCTTAGTGACGGGCCCCGCTTTAGCCCCCGGGGCCAACGTCCTGACTTTC.

This clonotype was found a few times. The chain is built from TRBV5-6 and TRBJ1-5; TRBD1 might be the D (5 bases). The germline V and J ends were trimmed by 0 bases and 2 bases, with 12 bases remaining between them. The germline V gene encodes CDR1 SGHDT and CDR2 YYEEEE. There are 16 residues in the CDR3. The DNA for the CDR3 is TGTGCCAGCAGCTTGGCCAGCAGGGTTGGCAATCAGCCCCAGCATTTT. The encoded protein is CASSLASRVGNQPQHF.

This clonotype has more than one count but fewer than ten. V is TRBV11-1 and J is TRBJ2-1, with 10 positions matching TRBD1. Per germline, CDR1 SGHAT and CDR2 FQDESV (reference sequence). The CDR3 sequence is 17 residues long. After removal of 5 bases from V and 8 bases from J, the junction contained 15 bases not matched to a gene. This CDR3 reads CASSTPGQGVFSDEQFF. For the CDR3, the DNA is TGTGCCAGCAGCACCCCAGGACAGGGGGTTTTTAGCGATGAGCAGTTCTTC.

Here the CDR3 reads CASSPEGGMRGYTF. CDR3 sequence (DNA): TGCGCCAGCAGCCCAGAAGGGGGCATGAGGGGCTACACCTTC. The chain has TRBV5-1 and TRBJ1-2; 7 bases map to TRBD1. The V and J ends lost 4 bases and 8 bases, in that order; junction bases with no gene match: 11. Germline V CDR1 and CDR2: SGHRS, YFSETQ. The CDR3 contains 14 residues.

The chain links TRBV5-1 to TRBJ2-3, with 7 positions matching TRBD1. The CDR3 consists of 15 residues. J was trimmed by 4 bases and V by 4 bases; bases with no gene match: 9. CDR1 and CDR2 (germline): SGHRS, YFSETQ. CDR3: CASSQTGFQADTQYF. The DNA for the CDR3 is TGCGCCAGCAGCCAGACAGGGTTCCAAGCAGATACGCAGTATTTT. The variable domain in full, with the rest retrieved from reference TRBV5-1 and TRBJ2-3, is KAGVTQTPRYLIKTRGQQVTLSCSPISGHRSVSWYQQTPGQGLQFLFEYFSETQRNKGNFPGRFSGRQFSNSRSEMNVSTLELGDSALYLCASSQTGFQADTQYFGPGTRLTVL.

The chain is built from TRBV15 and TRBJ1-5, with TRBD1 as a possible D gene (5 bases). The CDR3 is 13 amino acids. Trimming shortened V by 5 bases and J by 4 bases, and 9 bases separated the two germline ends. Germline CDR1 is LNHNV and CDR2 is YYDKDF (reference sequence). The CDR3, as DNA: TGTGCCACCAGCGGGGGAAAGAATCAGCCCCAGCATTTT. Encoded protein: CATSGGKNQPQHF.

This clonotype was seen at least ten times. J is TRBJ2-1 and V is TRBV15, with D tentatively TRBD2 (7 bases). The germline gives CDR1 LNHNV, CDR2 YYDKDF (reference sequence). Trimming cost V 0 bases and J 3 bases, with 15 bases left between them. This CDR3 is 17 amino acids long. The CDR3 loop is CATSRDSGGSGYNEQFF. Written as DNA, the CDR3 is TGTGCCACCAGCAGAGATTCGGGGGGCTCGGGCTACAATGAGCAGTTCTTC.

This clonotype was counted many times. V and J are TRBV7-9 and TRBJ2-3, with 8 nucleotides matching TRBD1. Unmatched junction bases numbered 6, after V lost 9 bases and J lost 1 base. Per germline, CDR1 SEHNR and CDR2 FQNEAQ (reference sequence). This CDR3 spans 14 amino acids. CDR3: CASLPGQGTDTQYF. The CDR3 DNA sequence: TGTGCCAGTTTACCGGGACAGGGCACAGATACGCAGTATTTT.

There are many counts of this clonotype. This sequence joins TRBV28 and TRBJ2-3, with D perhaps being TRBD1 or TRBD2 (5 bases each). Deletions cut 10 bases from V and 1 base from J, with 12 bases between. CDR3 length: 13 amino acids. CDR1 is MDHEN and CDR2 is SYDVKM in the germline V gene. In DNA, the CDR3 is TGTGCCACCTGGGACCGGGGCACAGATACGCAGTATTTT. It translates to CATWDRGTDTQYF.

The chain couples TRBV20-1 to TRBJ2-1, with D possibly matching TRBD2 (6 bases). V was trimmed by 0 bases and J by 5 bases, leaving 26 bases between them. The germline V gene encodes CDR1 DFQATT and CDR2 SNEGSKA (reference sequence). This CDR3 has 19 residues. The CDR3 spells CSARDLGLRGGRPHNEQFF. CDR3 DNA sequence: TGCAGTGCTAGAGATTTGGGCCTCCGGGGAGGTAGGCCTCACAATGAGCAGTTCTTC.